Below are 9 T cell receptor beta chains sequenced from a single sample in a study of cytomegalovirus exposure and HLA in healthy donors. The PCR used 60 Vbeta and 13 Jbeta primers. The assay was immunoSEQ multiplex PCR, and TCRdb's table has in-frame clones only and misses some. This sample carries more than 150,000 clones, roughly 77% of them seen once, and the ten largest clones take 1.5% to 2%. Sequenced: PBMCs. These TCRs come from a woman aged 25 to 39 in good health and CMV-seronegative.

V and J are TRBV12-5 and TRBJ2-6, with D hard to call. Germline CDR1 and CDR2: LGHNT and FRNRAP. The CDR3 covers 14 residues. V shed 7 bases and J shed 0 bases, with 7 bases lying between them. The CDR3 is CASAPGSGANVLTF. As DNA, the CDR3 is TGTGCTAGTGCCCCGGGCTCTGGGGCCAACGTCCTGACTTTC.

This chain uses TRBV2 with TRBJ1-5; no reliable D call. The CDR3 spans 13 residues. The V end lost 8 bases, the J end lost 0 bases, and 8 bases lay between the germline ends. Germline CDR1 is SNHLY and CDR2 is FYNNEI. The CDR3 DNA follows: TGTGCCAGCCTGAGGGATAGCAATCAGCCCCAGCATTTT. Its translation: CASLRDSNQPQHF.

V usage is TRBV5-6 and J usage is TRBJ1-2; maybe TRBD1 (5 bases). Trimming shortened V by 0 bases and J by 5 bases, and 14 bases separated the two germline ends. CDR3 length: 15 residues. Germline CDR1 SGHDT, CDR2 YYEEEE. The CDR3 is CASSLGDSRGYGYTF. Here the CDR3 DNA reads TGTGCCAGCAGCTTGGGGGACTCCCGAGGGTATGGCTACACCTTC.

Only one count was recorded for this clone. V is TRBV19 and J is TRBJ1-1, with D possibly TRBD1 on 5 matching bases. V was clipped by 2 bases and J by 3 bases, with 19 bases between them. The CDR3 sequence is 17 residues long. The germline V gene has CDR1 LNHDA and CDR2 SQIVND (reference sequence). CDR3 residues: CASSIQVAGTWDTEAFF. In nucleotides, the CDR3 is TGTGCCAGTAGTATACAGGTGGCGGGGACCTGGGACACTGAAGCTTTCTTT.

This clone was seen a few times. DNA for the CDR3: TGTGCCAGCAGCATTGGACAGGGGCCCTACGAGCAGTACTTC. This gives the protein CASSIGQGPYEQYF. The chain employs TRBV9 and TRBJ2-7, with TRBD1 matching 9 bases. The ends lost 4 bases at V and 2 bases at J; junction bases unmatched: 4. Germline-derived CDR1 and CDR2 are SGDLS and YYNGEE. The CDR3 is made up of 14 amino acids. The full variable domain, rest sourced from reference TRBV9 and TRBJ2-7, is DSGVTQTPKHLITATGQRVTLRCSPRSGDLSVYWYQQSLDQGLQFLIQYYNGEERAKGNILERFSAQQFPDLHSELNLSSLELGDSALYFCASSIGQGPYEQYFGPGTRLTVT.

The chain carries TRBV2 and TRBJ2-1; the D gene is possibly TRBD1 (6 bases). The germline gives CDR1 SNHLY, CDR2 FYNNEI. The CDR3 runs to 11 residues. Trimming pared 6 bases from V and 9 bases from J, leaving 9 bases between. Written as DNA, the CDR3 is TGTGCCAGCAGCAAAGGGGGTGAGCAGTTCTTC. Its translation: CASSKGGEQFF.

The chain joins TRBV6-1 to TRBJ1-2; 8 bases map to TRBD1. CDR1 and CDR2 (germline): MNHNS, SASEGT. The J segment lost 2 bases and the V segment lost 4 bases, leaving 6 bases of the junction unmatched. CDR3 length: 15 residues. The CDR3 sequence: CASSGLNRGNYGYTF. The CDR3 DNA reads TGTGCCAGCAGTGGCCTAAACAGGGGGAACTATGGCTACACCTTC.

This chain joins TRBV9 and TRBJ2-7, with 8 bases matching TRBD1. The length of the CDR3 is 15 residues. With V trimmed by 3 bases and J by 2 bases, 7 bases remained unmatched. CDR1 is SGDLS and CDR2 is YYNGEE in the germline V gene. The CDR3 here is CASSGPTGGPYEQYF. CDR3 bases: TGTGCCAGCAGCGGGCCAACAGGGGGTCCCTACGAGCAGTACTTC.

The chain recombines TRBV10-1 with TRBJ2-3, with a tentative D call TRBD2 (5 bases). The V end lost 0 bases, the J end lost 4 bases, and 14 bases lay between the germline ends. The length of the CDR3 is 16 residues. Per germline, CDR1 WNHNN and CDR2 SYGVQD (reference sequence). In DNA form, the CDR3 reads TGCGCCAGCAGTGAGTCGGACTCCCTAAGGGCAGATACGCAGTATTTT. It codes for CASSESDSLRADTQYF.